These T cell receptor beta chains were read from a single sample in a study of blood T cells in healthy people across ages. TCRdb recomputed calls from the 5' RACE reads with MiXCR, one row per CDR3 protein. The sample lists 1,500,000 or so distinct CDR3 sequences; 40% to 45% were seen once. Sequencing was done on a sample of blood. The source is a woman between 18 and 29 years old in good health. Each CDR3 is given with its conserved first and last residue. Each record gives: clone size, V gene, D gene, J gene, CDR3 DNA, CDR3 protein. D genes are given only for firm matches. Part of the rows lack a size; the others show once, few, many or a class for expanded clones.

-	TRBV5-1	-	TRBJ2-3	TGCGCCAGCAGCTTGGCAGTTTCTCCAGATACGCAGTATTTT	CASSLAVSPDTQYF
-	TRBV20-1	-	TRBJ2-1	TGCAGTGCTAGAGATATTGGGGGCTCCTACAATGAGCAGTTCTTC	CSARDIGGSYNEQFF
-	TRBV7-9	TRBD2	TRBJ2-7	TGTGCCAGCAGCTTAACTAGCGGGTACTCCTACAATGAGCAGTACTTC	CASSLTSGYSYNEQYF
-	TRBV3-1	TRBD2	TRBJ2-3	TGTGCCAGCAGCCAAGACTATCGCGGGGGGGCCCCAGATACGCAGTATTTT	CASSQDYRGGAPDTQYF
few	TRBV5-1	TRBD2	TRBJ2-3	TGCGCCAGCAGCTTTCAACCGGGACTAGAGAGCACAGATACGCAGTATTTT	CASSFQPGLESTDTQYF
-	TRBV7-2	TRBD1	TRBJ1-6	TGTGCCAGCAGCTTTCCGGGACAGGGGGCGAAGTCACCCCTCCACTTT	CASSFPGQGAKSPLHF
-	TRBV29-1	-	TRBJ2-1	TGCAGCGTGGAACAGGGGACTACCTCCTACAATGAGCAGTTCTTC	CSVEQGTTSYNEQFF
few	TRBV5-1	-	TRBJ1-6	TGCGCCAGCAGCTTGGGCCTTTCCGGGACAAAGACACCCCTCCACTTT	CASSLGLSGTKTPLHF
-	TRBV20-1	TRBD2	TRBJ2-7	TGCAGTGCTAGGGGCGGGGGGGCGGTCCTCTACGAGCAGTACTTC	CSARGGGAVLYEQYF
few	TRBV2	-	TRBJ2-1	TGTGCCAGCAGTGGGGAGGACCCCAGCTCCTACAATGAGCAGTTCTTC	CASSGEDPSSYNEQFF
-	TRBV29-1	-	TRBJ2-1	TGCAGCGCACAGGGTCCGAGCTCCTACAATGAGCAGTTCTTC	CSAQGPSSYNEQFF
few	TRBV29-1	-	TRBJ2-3	TGCAGCGTTGAATTGAAGGGGACGATTGCAGATACGCAGTATTTT	CSVELKGTIADTQYF
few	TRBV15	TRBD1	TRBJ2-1	TGTGCCACCAGCAGCGACAGGGGAAATGAGCAGTTCTTC	CATSSDRGNEQFF
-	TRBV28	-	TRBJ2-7	TGTGCCAGCAGTTCCACTCCCGGGAGCTCCAACGAGCAGTACTTC	CASSSTPGSSNEQYF
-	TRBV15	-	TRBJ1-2	TGTGCCACCAGCAGAGAATCCAGGTACTATGGCTACACCTTC	CATSRESRYYGYTF
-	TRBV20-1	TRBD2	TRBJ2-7	TGCAGTGCTAGAGATGAGCGGGAGGGGGTCGAGCAGTACTTC	CSARDEREGVEQYF
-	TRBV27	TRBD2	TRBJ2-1	TGTGCCAGCAGTTTATTCGGGCTAGCGGGGGGGCTGGGATACAATGAGCAGTTCTTC	CASSLFGLAGGLGYNEQFF
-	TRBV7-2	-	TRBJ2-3	TGTGCCAGCAGCCCCGCCTCCTTTTCTGATACGCAGTATTTT	CASSPASFSDTQYF
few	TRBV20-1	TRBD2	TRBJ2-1	TGCAGTGCTTACCACACCGGACTAGGGAGCTCCTACAATGAGCAGTTCTTC	CSAYHTGLGSSYNEQFF
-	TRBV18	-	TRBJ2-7	TGTGCCAGCTCACCACGACAGCGGAACTCCTACAATGAGCAGTACTTC	CASSPRQRNSYNEQYF
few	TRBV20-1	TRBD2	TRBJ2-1	TGCAGTGCTAGAGATTCGGCGGGAGAGCGGTACAATGAGCAGTTCTTC	CSARDSAGERYNEQFF
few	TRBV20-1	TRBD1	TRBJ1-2	TGCAGTGCTATGGAGGGGGCAAGAGGCTACACCTTC	CSAMEGARGYTF
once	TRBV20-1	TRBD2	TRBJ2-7	TGCGGGGGAAATAGCGGGAGCTCCTACGAGCAGTACTTC	CGGNSGSSYEQYF
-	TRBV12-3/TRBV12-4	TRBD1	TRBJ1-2	TGTGCCAGCAACGACAGGGGAATTAACTATGGCTACACCTTC	CASNDRGINYGYTF
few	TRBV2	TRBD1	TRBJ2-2	TGTGCCATCAATGTACAGGGGTTGCCGAACACCGGGGAGCTGTTTTTT	CAINVQGLPNTGELFF
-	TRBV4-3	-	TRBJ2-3	TGCGCCAGCAGCCAAGGCAGGGCCAGGCCAGATACGCAGTATTTT	CASSQGRARPDTQYF
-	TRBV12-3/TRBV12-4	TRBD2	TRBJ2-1	TGTGCCAGCAGAGCTAGCGGGGTTAGAGTAAATGAGCAGTTCTTC	CASRASGVRVNEQFF
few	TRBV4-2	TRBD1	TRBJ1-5	TGTGCCAGCAGCCAGACAGACAGGGTGAATCAGCCCCAGCATTTT	CASSQTDRVNQPQHF
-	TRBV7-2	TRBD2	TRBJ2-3	TGTGCCAGCAGCTCGGGACTAGCGAAGACAGATACGCAGTATTTT	CASSSGLAKTDTQYF
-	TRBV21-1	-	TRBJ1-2	TGTGCCAGCAGCAAAGGGGGCAGTGGCTACACCTTC	CASSKGGSGYTF
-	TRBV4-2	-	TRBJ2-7	TGTGCCAGCAGCCAAGAATGGCAGATCTACGAGCAGTACTTC	CASSQEWQIYEQYF